This T cell receptor (beta chain) stems from a study of blood T cells in healthy people across ages. Study findings and constraints: Estimates of total diversity, which came from one million sequenced T cells, were considered to be underestimates.

Germline V gene sequence: CDR1 DFQATT, CDR2 SNEGSKA (reference sequence). This CDR3 comprises 13 residues. V lost 3 bases, J lost 4 bases, and 9 bases lay in between. This clonotype has more than one count but fewer than ten. Its antigen remains unknown. PCR was performed a second time for about 6 to 12 cycles using a sample-barcoded 5' primer and a J-beta primer mix. TCRdb re-derived calls from the 5' RACE reads in MiXCR, one entry per CDR3 protein. The sample has a few hundred thousand distinct CDR3 sequences, around a quarter seen once. A further study also used this sample, focusing on T cells of mothers and their children.

Source material: blood. The clonotype originates from a boy between 2 and 10 years old in good health. The rearrangement uses TRBV20-1 and TRBJ2-2; a weak D match, TRBD1 (5 bases). CDR3 protein: CSASEGVTGELFF. In nucleotides, the CDR3 is TGCAGTGCTAGCGAAGGGGTCACCGGGGAGCTGTTTTTT.